This TCR beta chain comes out of a study of post-analysis software for immune sequencing data. The wider study: Disease trajectories encompassed relapsing-remitting, secondary progressive and progressive-relapsing multiple sclerosis. Notes on the study in general: Patients had higher frequencies than controls of roughly five TRBV segments, including TRBV5-6, TRBV5-1 and TRBV20-1. Multiple sclerosis patients showed significantly lower normalized Chao1 diversity than controls did.

Losses at the gene ends were 1 base for V and 5 bases for J; bases not matched to a gene: 16. The germline V gene has CDR1 SGHVS and CDR2 FNYEAQ. The CDR3 spans 19 residues. Each TCR beta cDNA library carried unique molecular identifiers. It was from roughly 1.1 to 9.2 million T cells that 450,000 to 550,000 cDNA molecules came. TCRdb re-called the PCR reads with MiXCR, one entry per CDR3 protein. The sample lists hundreds of thousands of distinct CDR3 sequences; 59% were seen once. A note on this clonotype: Its antigen is as yet unknown.

The chain has TRBV7-6 and TRBJ2-1; TRBD1 matches 8 bases. Sequencing was done on a sample of blood. The clonotype comes from a girl under 10 years old with multiple sclerosis. CDR3 protein: CASSLEGWRTGKGHNEQFF. CDR3 nucleotide sequence: TGTGCCAGCAGCTTAGAAGGATGGCGGACAGGGAAGGGACACAATGAGCAGTTCTTC.